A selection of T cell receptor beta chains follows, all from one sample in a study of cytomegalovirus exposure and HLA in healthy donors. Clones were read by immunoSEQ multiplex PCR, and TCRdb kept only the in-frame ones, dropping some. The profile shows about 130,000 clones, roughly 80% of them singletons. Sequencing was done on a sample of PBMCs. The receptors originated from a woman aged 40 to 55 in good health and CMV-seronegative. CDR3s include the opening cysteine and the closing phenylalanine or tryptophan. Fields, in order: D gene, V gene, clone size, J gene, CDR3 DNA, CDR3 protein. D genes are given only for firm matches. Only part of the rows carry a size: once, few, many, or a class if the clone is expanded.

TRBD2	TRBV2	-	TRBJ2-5	TGTGCCAGCAGTCAGGTCGACGGGAGGGCCCCCGGTTCAGGGGAGACCCAGTACTTC	CASSQVDGRAPGSGETQYF
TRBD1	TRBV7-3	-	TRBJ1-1	TGTGCCAGCAGCCAAACCGGGACAGGAGACACTGAAGCTTTCTTT	CASSQTGTGDTEAFF
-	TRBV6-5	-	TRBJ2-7	TGTGCCAGCAGGGAGGGATACGAGCAGTACTTC	CASREGYEQYF
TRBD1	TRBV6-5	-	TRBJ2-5	TGTGCCAGCAGTTTGACCGGGACAGGACAAGAGACCCAGTACTTC	CASSLTGTGQETQYF
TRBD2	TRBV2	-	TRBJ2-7	TGTGCCAGCAGATTCACTAGCGGGAGAAGAAACGAGCAGTACTTC	CASRFTSGRRNEQYF
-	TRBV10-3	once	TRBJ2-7	TGTGCCATCAGTACAGAATACGAGCAGTACTTC	CAISTEYEQYF
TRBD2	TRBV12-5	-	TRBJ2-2	TGTGCTAGTGGTGTGACTAGCGGGTACACCGGGGAGCTGTTTTTT	CASGVTSGYTGELFF
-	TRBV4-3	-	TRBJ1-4	TGCGCCAGCAGCCAAGGGGGGGCAACTAATGAAAAACTGTTTTTT	CASSQGGATNEKLFF
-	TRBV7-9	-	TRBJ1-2	TGTGCCAGCAGCTCATTGGGGGGGAACGGCTACACCTTC	CASSSLGGNGYTF
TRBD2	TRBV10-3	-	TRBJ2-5	TGTGCCATCAGCCCGGGGGGGCTCGGAGAGACCCAGTACTTC	CAISPGGLGETQYF
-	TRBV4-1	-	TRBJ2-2	TGCGCCAGCAGCCTCGAGGGAGGAGGGACCGGGGAGCTGTTTTTT	CASSLEGGGTGELFF
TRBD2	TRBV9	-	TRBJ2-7	TGTGCCAGCAGCGGGGGACTAGCGGGAGAGTCATACGAGCAGTACTTC	CASSGGLAGESYEQYF
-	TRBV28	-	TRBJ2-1	TGTGCCAGCACAGTCACAGGGGGTATAGCGGGTGAGCAGTTCTTC	CASTVTGGIAGEQFF
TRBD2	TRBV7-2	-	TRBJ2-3	TGTGCCAGCAGTTCACTAGCGGGGAGCACAGATACGCAGTATTTT	CASSSLAGSTDTQYF
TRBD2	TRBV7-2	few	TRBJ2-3	TGTGCCAGCAGAGCGGGGGCCTGGGGAGATACGCAGTATTTT	CASRAGAWGDTQYF
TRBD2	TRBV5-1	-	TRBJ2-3	TGCGCCAGCAGCTTGCAAGGGGACTACAAATACGGGGGAGATACGCAGTATTTT	CASSLQGDYKYGGDTQYF
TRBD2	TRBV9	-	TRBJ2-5	TGTGCCAGCAGCGTGACTAGCGGGGGAGAGACCCAGTACTTC	CASSVTSGGETQYF
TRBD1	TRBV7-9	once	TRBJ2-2	TGTGCCAGCAGCCCCGCAGGGGGCCGCACCGGGGAGCTGTTTTTT	CASSPAGGRTGELFF
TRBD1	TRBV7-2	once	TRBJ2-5	TGTGCCAGCAGCTTAGAACAGGGGGCGCTTAGAGGGGTAACAGGGACCCAGTACTTC	CASSLEQGALRGVTGTQYF
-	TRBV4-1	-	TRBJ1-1	TGCGCCAGCAGCCAGCCTGGGGGACAAAGGAACACTGAAGCTTTCTTT	CASSQPGGQRNTEAFF
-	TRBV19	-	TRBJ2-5	TGTGCCAGTAGTACTACCTACCAAGAGACCCAGTACTTC	CASSTTYQETQYF
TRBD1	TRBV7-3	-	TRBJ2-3	TGTGCCAGCAGCTTAATAGGGGGCGCGGGAGATACGCAGTATTTT	CASSLIGGAGDTQYF
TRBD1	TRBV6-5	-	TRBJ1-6	TGTGCCAGCAGACCAGGGGGCAGGGATAATTCACCCCTCCACTTT	CASRPGGRDNSPLHF
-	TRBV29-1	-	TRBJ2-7	TGCAGCGTTCGACAGGCCTCCTACGAGCAGTACTTC	CSVRQASYEQYF
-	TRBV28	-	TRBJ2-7	TGTGCCAGCAGTTTAACCGGGGAATTAGGCTACGAGCAGTACTTC	CASSLTGELGYEQYF
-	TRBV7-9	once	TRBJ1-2	TGTGCCAGCAGCTTAGAGACTATAGCCCGTGGCTACACCTTC	CASSLETIARGYTF
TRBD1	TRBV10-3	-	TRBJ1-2	TGTGCCATCAGCTCGGGACAGGGAGTGGGGAACTATGGCTACACCTTC	CAISSGQGVGNYGYTF
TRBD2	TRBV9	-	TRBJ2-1	TGTGCCAGCAGCGTAGAGGATAGCGGGCTCTACAATGAGCAGTTCTTC	CASSVEDSGLYNEQFF
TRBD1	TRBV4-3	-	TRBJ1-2	TGCGCCAGCAGCCAAGACCGTACAGGGGATCCCTATGGCTACACCTTC	CASSQDRTGDPYGYTF
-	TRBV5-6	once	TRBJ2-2	TGTGCCAGCAGCTTGGAAGGGGTCACCGGGGAGCTGTTTTTT	CASSLEGVTGELFF
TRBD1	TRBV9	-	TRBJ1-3	TGTGCCAGCAGCGCCGCGGGACAGCAATCCTCTGGAAACACCATATATTTT	CASSAAGQQSSGNTIYF
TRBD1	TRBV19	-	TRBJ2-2	TGTGCCAGTAGTGCGGGGACAGGGAGAGCCGGGGAGCTGTTTTTT	CASSAGTGRAGELFF
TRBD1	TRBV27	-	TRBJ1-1	TGTGCCAGCAGTCGACGACAGGGGGGAACTGAAGCTTTCTTT	CASSRRQGGTEAFF
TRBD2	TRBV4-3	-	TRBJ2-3	TGCGCCAGCAGCCAAGGTGTGGCGGGAGGGTCGAGGGGCACAGATACGCAGTATTTT	CASSQGVAGGSRGTDTQYF
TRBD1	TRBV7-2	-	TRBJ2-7	TGTGCCAGCAGCTTAGGCCCCGGGACAGGGGGCAGTGAGCAGTACTTC	CASSLGPGTGGSEQYF
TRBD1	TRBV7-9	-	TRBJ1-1	TGTGCCAGCAGAGACAGGGAGGTAAGGGAAGCTTTCTTT	CASRDREVREAFF
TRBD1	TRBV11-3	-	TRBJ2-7	TGTGCCAGCAGTCCCAGGACAGGGTACGAGCAGTACTTC	CASSPRTGYEQYF
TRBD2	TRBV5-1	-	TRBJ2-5	TGCGCCAGCAGCTTGGGCCTAGCGGGGGAGACCCAGTACTTC	CASSLGLAGETQYF
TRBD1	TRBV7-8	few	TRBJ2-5	TGTGCCAGCAGCTCAGATGGACAGGGGAGAGAGACCCAGTACTTC	CASSSDGQGRETQYF
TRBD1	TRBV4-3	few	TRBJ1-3	TGCGCCAGCAGCCAAGATTGGGTGGGGACAGCCTCTGGAAACACCATATATTTT	CASSQDWVGTASGNTIYF
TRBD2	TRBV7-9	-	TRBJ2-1	TGTGCCAGCAGCTTAGACGGGGGGGCCGCTCGAAATGAGCAGTTCTTC	CASSLDGGAARNEQFF
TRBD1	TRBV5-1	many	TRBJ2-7	TGCGCCAGCAGCTTGGATTCGGGACAGCCCTACGAGCAGTACTTC	CASSLDSGQPYEQYF
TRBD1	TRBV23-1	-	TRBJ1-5	TGCGCCAGCTGTCATAGGACAGGGAGCTATAGCAATCAGCCCCAGCATTTT	CASCHRTGSYSNQPQHF
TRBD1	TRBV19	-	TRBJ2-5	TGTGCCAGTAGTAAGACAGGGGGCTTAGAGACCCAGTACTTC	CASSKTGGLETQYF
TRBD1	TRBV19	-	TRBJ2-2	TGTGCCAGTAGTATCGGACAGGGGATGGGAAACACCGGGGAGCTGTTTTTT	CASSIGQGMGNTGELFF
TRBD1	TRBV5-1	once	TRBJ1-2	TGCGCCAGCAGCTTGGAGACAGGGGGTGGCTACACCTTC	CASSLETGGGYTF